These 14 T cell receptor beta chains originate from one sample sequenced in a study of patients and donors after allogeneic stem cell transplantation. TCRdb reprocessed the RT-PCR reads via MiXCR and lists one record per CDR3 protein. The table has 900,000 to 1,000,000 distinct CDR3 sequences, approximately 19% seen once. The sample taken for sequencing was blood, either unsorted or a sorted T cell fraction (not recorded which). The receptors were sampled from a human donor who was either an allogeneic HSCT recipient or a stem cell or donor lymphocyte infusion donor (not recorded which). It is not recorded whose cells these are; they may come from a transplant donor.

The count of this clonotype is one. The rearrangement joins TRBV6-1 to TRBJ2-7, with 9 bases that match TRBD2. V trimming: 5 bases; J trimming: 7 bases; junction bases outside the gene matches: 9. Germline CDR1 is MNHNS and CDR2 is SASEGT. CDR3 length: 14 amino acids. As DNA, the CDR3 is TGTGCCAGCAGTCCCCCGGGACTAGCTTTGGAGCAGTACTTC. Its translation is CASSPPGLALEQYF.

In this sample, this clonotype turned up many times. The chain has TRBV10-3 and TRBJ2-3; 9 bases align to TRBD1. The CDR3 runs 14 residues. The germline CDR1 and CDR2 sequences are ENHRY and SYGVKD. Trimming removed 8 bases from V and 4 bases from J; junction bases left unmatched: 7. This chain's CDR3 is CAIEGQGVADTQYF. DNA of the CDR3: TGTGCCATCGAGGGACAGGGAGTGGCAGATACGCAGTATTTT.

This chain links TRBV15 with TRBJ1-6, with D unresolved. The germline V gene encodes CDR1 LNHNV and CDR2 YYDKDF (reference sequence). Trimming removed 0 bases at V and 8 bases at J, with 8 bases between. The CDR3 consists of 14 residues. CDR3 residues: CATSRDSYDSPLHF. The DNA for the CDR3 is TGTGCCACCAGCAGAGATAGTTACGATTCACCCCTCCACTTT.

CDR3: CASSRLAGGLGNIQYF. In nucleotides, the CDR3 is TGTGCCAGCAGCCGACTAGCGGGGGGGCTGGGAAACATTCAGTACTTC. The gene calls are TRBV12-3 or TRBV12-4 and TRBJ2-4, with 14 bases matching TRBD2. J was trimmed by 6 bases and V by 6 bases; bases with no gene match: 7. CDR3 size: 16 residues.

To note about this clonotype: A much larger clone differs from this one at a single base, so this may be a read error. The chain employs TRBV27 and TRBJ2-7; a weak D match, TRBD1 (6 bases). The CDR3 length is 13 residues. Germline V gene lookup returns CDR1 MNHEY and CDR2 SMNVEV (reference sequence). V was cut by 6 bases and J by 0 bases, with 9 bases left in between. CDR3 amino acids: CASRSGDSYEQYF. The CDR3, as DNA: TGTGCCAGCAGGTCAGGGGACTCCTACGAGCAGTACTTC.

This clonotype was counted a few times. The chain joins TRBV10-3 to TRBJ2-7; D is undetermined. The germline V and J ends were trimmed by 3 bases and 2 bases, with 8 bases remaining between them. In germline, CDR1 is ENHRY, CDR2 SYGVKD. This CDR3 comprises 13 residues. CDR3 residues: CAISDPTAYEQYF. CDR3 nucleotides: TGTGCCATCAGTGACCCTACAGCCTACGAGCAGTACTTC.

In this sample, this clonotype turned up a few times. The chain links TRBV29-1 to TRBJ2-1; the match to TRBD2 covers 8 bases. V lost 5 bases and J lost 3; bases outside the gene matches: 9. The CDR3 extends over 15 amino acids. CDR1 SQVTM and CDR2 ANQGSEA come from the germline V gene. CDR3 amino acids: CSVSPGGTSYNEQFF. CDR3 bases: TGCAGCGTTTCACCCGGGGGGACTAGCTACAATGAGCAGTTCTTC.

V usage is TRBV6-2 or TRBV6-3 and J usage is TRBJ2-1, with 8 bases identical to TRBD2. The V gene end was trimmed by 0 bases and the J gene end by 0 bases; junction bases not matched to a gene: 16. Germline V gives CDR1 MNHEY, CDR2 SVGEGT. The CDR3 length is 21 residues. The CDR3 loop reads CASSYSRTSSHHLGSYNEQFF. For the CDR3, the DNA is TGTGCCAGCAGTTACTCCCGGACTAGCAGCCATCACCTTGGCTCCTACAATGAGCAGTTCTTC.

This clonotype has a handful of counts. The DNA of the CDR3 is TGTGCCAGCAGTCCGGTGACAGGATCGGAGATTCCCTACGAGCAGTACTTC. Its protein product is CASSPVTGSEIPYEQYF. The gene calls are TRBV12-3 or TRBV12-4 and TRBJ2-7, with D possibly matching TRBD1 (6 bases). The V gene lost 5 bases and the J gene lost 2 bases, with 22 bases spanning the gap. The CDR3 has 17 amino acids.

The chain joins TRBV5-6 to TRBJ1-3; maybe TRBD1 (6 bases). The CDR3 consists of 15 residues. V lost 4 bases, J lost 0 bases, and 11 bases lay in between. Germline values: CDR1 SGHDT, CDR2 YYEEEE. CDR3 residues: CASSRGHNSGNTIYF. CDR3 sequence (DNA): TGTGCCAGCAGCCGGGGACACAACTCTGGAAACACCATATATTTT.

This chain joins TRBV3-1 and TRBJ2-5, with D uncertain. Trimming stripped 1 base from V and 5 bases from J, with 8 bases between. Germline V lookup: CDR1 LGHDT, CDR2 YNNKEL (reference sequence). This CDR3 is 13 amino acids long. Here the CDR3 DNA reads TGTGCCAGCAGCCAAGTTGTCCAGGAGACCCAGTACTTC. It codes for CASSQVVQETQYF.

The V call is TRBV27, the J call TRBJ2-1, with D uncertain. CDR1 and CDR2 from the germline V gene are MNHEY and SMNVEV (reference sequence). CDR3 size: 14 residues. V lost 2 bases to trimming and J lost 11 bases, with 16 bases between them. CDR3 DNA: TGTGCCAGCAGTTTAATAGGAGCCCCGGAGCAGCAGTTCTTC. Residues: CASSLIGAPEQQFF.

V gene TRBV5-1 combines with J gene TRBJ2-3, with 12 bases that match TRBD2. V shed 7 bases and J 5 bases; nucleotides not matched to a gene: 11. CDR1 is SGHRS and CDR2 is YFSETQ in the germline V gene. The CDR3 has 16 residues. CDR3 coding DNA: TGCGCCAGCGGAAAGCTAGCGGGAGGGCCCGGAGATACGCAGTATTTT. Encoded protein: CASGKLAGGPGDTQYF.

The chain recombines TRBV6-5 with TRBJ2-2; D is possibly TRBD2 (5 bases). The germline V and J ends were trimmed by 3 bases and 3 bases, with 11 bases remaining between them. Germline-derived CDR1 and CDR2 are MNHEY and SVGAGI. CDR3 size: 15 residues. This CDR3 is CASSYAGGYTGELFF. The CDR3 nucleotides read TGTGCCAGCAGTTATGCCGGCGGGTACACCGGGGAGCTGTTTTTT.